The 21 T cell receptor beta chains given below trace back to one sample, sequenced in a study of post-analysis software for immune sequencing data. Study-wide findings and caveats: Comparison of patients with controls showed five TRBV segments more frequent in patients, TRBV5-6, TRBV5-1 and TRBV20-1 among them.

Sequencing libraries made from TCR beta cDNA carried unique molecular identifiers. TCRdb independently ran MiXCR on the PCR reads; one entry per CDR3 protein. The sample records roughly 570,000 distinct CDR3 sequences, 30% to 40% being singletons. Their antigen targets remain unknown. Source material: blood. All receptors derive from a girl aged 2 to 17 with multiple sclerosis.

The chain combines TRBV4-2 with TRBJ2-3; TRBD1 agrees at 8 bases. Germline CDR1 reads LGHNA; CDR2 reads YNFKEQ. V shed 1 base, J shed 2 bases, and the junction held 2 bases outside the gene matches. CDR3 length: 15 amino acids. The CDR3 nucleotides are TGTGCCAGCAGCCAAGTTCAGGGGGCCACAGATACGCAGTATTTT. It specifies CASSQVQGATDTQYF.

A few counts support this clonotype. V usage is TRBV7-9 and J usage is TRBJ2-7; D is perhaps TRBD2 (5 bases). This CDR3 has 14 amino acids. Germline CDR1 SEHNR, CDR2 FQNEAQ (reference sequence). V was trimmed by 2 bases and J by 2 bases, leaving 10 bases between them. The CDR3 DNA sequence: TGTGCCAGCAGCTTAAATAGGGAGCCCTACGAGCAGTACTTC. This codes for CASSLNREPYEQYF.

A few counts support this clonotype. This chain connects TRBV12-3 or TRBV12-4 to TRBJ1-1; weak D call: TRBD1 (6 bases). The V end was cut by 5 bases, the J end by 10 bases, with 14 bases between. CDR3 length: 12 amino acids. CDR3: CASSLPRGRAFF. CDR3 in DNA: TGTGCCAGCAGTCTCCCCAGGGGTCGAGCTTTCTTT.

The rearrangement links TRBV20-1 to TRBJ1-2; D gene unclear. Germline assignment: CDR1 DFQATT and CDR2 SNEGSKA (reference sequence). The CDR3 runs to 14 residues. Trimming shortened V by 1 base and J by 2 bases, and 11 bases separated the two germline ends. The CDR3 DNA follows: TGCAGTGCTAGAGGACGTGTGGGAAACTATGGCTACACCTTC. Its translation: CSARGRVGNYGYTF.

This clonotype was seen a few times. V and J are TRBV6-5 and TRBJ2-7; 9 bases are shared with TRBD1. Gene TRBJ2-5 matches the end of the DNA better, so the J call may be wrong. Germline-derived CDR1 and CDR2 are MNHEY and SVGAGI. This CDR3 comprises 16 residues. The CDR3 loop reads CASSYSGTGSLGTQYF. The CDR3 bases are TGTGCCAGCAGTTACTCGGGGACAGGGAGTTTGGGGACCCAGTACTTC.

The J gene is TRBJ1-1, the V gene TRBV6-1; a weak D match, TRBD1 (5 bases). Deletions cut 7 bases from V and 4 bases from J, with 19 bases between. CDR3 length: 15 amino acids. CDR1 MNHNS and CDR2 SASEGT come from the germline V gene. The CDR3, as DNA: TGTGCCAGCAAATGGCAGGGCGGAAAGGGCACTGAAGCTTTCTTT. Protein sequence: CASKWQGGKGTEAFF.

This clonotype appeared a few times. The rearrangement joins TRBV10-3 to TRBJ1-1, with TRBD1 matching 7 bases. The V gene's germline CDR1 is ENHRY and CDR2 SYGVKD. The CDR3 contains 15 residues. The V and J ends lost 0 bases and 5 bases, in that order; junction bases with no gene match: 6. The CDR3: CAISESTGLSTEAFF. In DNA form, the CDR3 reads TGTGCCATCAGTGAGTCGACAGGGTTATCAACTGAAGCTTTCTTT.

This chain links TRBV7-7 with TRBJ1-1, with 9 bases that match TRBD1. V was clipped by 0 bases and J by 4 bases; unmatched bases: 3. The CDR3 contains 15 residues. The germline CDR1 and CDR2 sequences are SSHAT and FNYEAQ (reference sequence). DNA for the CDR3: TGTGCCAGCAGCTTAGCGGGACAGGGTCCCACTGAAGCTTTCTTT. Translated: CASSLAGQGPTEAFF.

Note on this clonotype: Germline and junction disagree at one end, which may indicate a read error. The chain links TRBV9 to TRBJ2-1; D is undetermined. The CDR3 covers 15 residues. Germline lookup yields CDR1 SGDLS and CDR2 YYNGEE. CDR3 sequence: CAGSVNPEVYNEQFF. DNA of the CDR3: TGTGCCGGCAGCGTAAATCCTGAGGTCTACAATGAGCAGTTCTTC.

A single count supports this clonotype. A much larger clone sits a single nucleotide away, making a read error possible. This chain joins TRBV15 and TRBJ2-7; TRBD1 matches 8 bases. The length of the CDR3 is 17 residues. Germline values: CDR1 LNHNV, CDR2 YYDKDF (reference sequence). CDR3 sequence reads: CAASRGGWDRLRTEQYF. The CDR3 DNA follows: TGTGCCGCCAGCAGAGGAGGGTGGGACAGGCTCCGGACTGAGCAGTACTTC.

This clonotype was detected a few times. The chain links TRBV20-1 to TRBJ2-3, with TRBD2 matching over 9 bases. V lost 0 bases to trimming and J lost 1 base; unmatched junction nucleotides: 11. The germline V gene has CDR1 DFQATT and CDR2 SNEGSKA (reference sequence). This CDR3 comprises 18 residues. CDR3 nucleotides: TGCAGTGCTAGAGAGATCCTAGCGGGGATCCCTGGCACAGATACGCAGTATTTT. Amino acids: CSAREILAGIPGTDTQYF.

This clonotype was found many times. The V gene is TRBV4-2, the J gene TRBJ2-7; the match to TRBD2 covers 10 bases. The germline V gene encodes CDR1 LGHNA and CDR2 YNFKEQ. The CDR3 runs 19 residues. Trimming at V came to 0 bases and at J to 4 bases, leaving 15 bases not matched to a gene. The CDR3 DNA reads TGTGCCAGCAGCCAAGACGGCCCTAGCGGGGGAATTAGGAAGTACGAGCAGTACTTC. This codes for CASSQDGPSGGIRKYEQYF.

This clonotype turned up a few times. The chain joins TRBV7-6 to TRBJ2-3; 10 bases are a match to TRBD1. The CDR3 spans 17 residues. V lost 5 bases to trimming and J lost 1 base; unmatched junction nucleotides: 9. Per the germline V gene, CDR1 is SGHVS and CDR2 is FNYEAQ. In nucleotides, the CDR3 is TGTGCCAGCAGCCACAGCCGGGACAGGGGTGGCACAGATACGCAGTATTTT. Protein: CASSHSRDRGGTDTQYF.

The CDR3 sequence is CASSSSWGGVYGYTF. Written as DNA, the CDR3 is TGCGCCAGCAGCTCCTCTTGGGGCGGGGTCTATGGCTACACCTTC. This chain uses TRBV5-1 with TRBJ1-2, with D possibly being TRBD1 (5 bases). Germline V gives CDR1 SGHRS, CDR2 YFSETQ. Trimming left V 3 bases short and J 4 bases short, with 16 bases between. This CDR3 is 15 amino acids long.

This clonotype appeared a few times. This chain connects TRBV7-2 to TRBJ2-3, with 10 bases aligning to TRBD2. Per germline, CDR1 SGHTA and CDR2 FQGNSA. V trimming: 1 base; J trimming: 6 bases; junction bases outside the gene matches: 7. This CDR3 is built from 16 residues. The CDR3 spells CASSLGGLALGDTQYF. DNA of the CDR3: TGTGCCAGCAGCTTAGGGGGACTAGCGTTGGGGGATACGCAGTATTTT.

This clonotype was recorded many times. The chain is built from TRBV7-3 and TRBJ2-1; D possibly matches TRBD1 or TRBD2 (5 bases each). This CDR3 region has 15 residues. Trimming shortened V by 6 bases and J by 0 bases, and 12 bases separated the two germline ends. The germline V gene encodes CDR1 SGHTA and CDR2 FQGTGA. CDR3 sequence: CASRPPGSSYNEQFF. The CDR3 DNA reads TGTGCCAGCAGGCCTCCAGGGAGCTCCTACAATGAGCAGTTCTTC.

This clonotype was counted only a few times. The rearrangement joins TRBV13 to TRBJ2-3; tentatively, D is TRBD2 (7 bases). V was cut by 3 bases and J by 6 bases, with 19 bases left in between. The CDR3 consists of 16 residues. Germline V gene lookup returns CDR1 PRHDT and CDR2 FYEKMQ (reference sequence). The CDR3 nucleotides are TGTGCCAGCAGCTTCGGGGGGCGGGGTCCAATGGATACGCAGTATTTT. Translating it yields CASSFGGRGPMDTQYF. The complete variable domain, with remaining parts taken from reference TRBV13 and TRBJ2-3, reads AAGVIQSPRHLIKEKRETATLKCYPIPRHDTVYWYQQGPGQDPQFLISFYEKMQSDKGSIPDRFSAQQFSDYHSELNMSSLELGDSALYFCASSFGGRGPMDTQYFGPGTRLTVL.

This clonotype was recorded a few times. The V and J genes are TRBV6-6 and TRBJ1-2; D not resolved. Germline V gives CDR1 MNHNY, CDR2 SVGAGI (reference sequence). CDR3 length equals 13 residues. Trimming stripped 6 bases from V and 0 bases from J, with 8 bases between. The CDR3 bases are TGTGCCAGCAGCTATCGGACTAACTATGGCTACACCTTC. Its translation: CASSYRTNYGYTF.

In this sample, this clonotype turned up a few times. The gene calls are TRBV5-1 and TRBJ2-5; weak D call: TRBD2 (5 bases). Germline CDR1 and CDR2: SGHRS and YFSETQ. V shed 0 bases and J shed 7 bases, with 13 bases lying between them. This CDR3 comprises 14 residues. CDR3 in amino acids: CASSLAPSEGTQYF. CDR3 DNA sequence: TGCGCCAGCAGCTTGGCACCATCCGAGGGGACCCAGTACTTC.

This clonotype was detected many times. The chain is built from TRBV2 and TRBJ2-7; D gene ambiguous. Trimming pared 0 bases from V and 5 bases from J, leaving 11 bases between. The CDR3 extends over 14 amino acids. CDR1 is SNHLY and CDR2 is FYNNEI in the germline V gene. In DNA, the CDR3 is TGTGCCAGCAGTGAAGCGCTCGCGAGGCACGAGCAGTACTTC. Protein product: CASSEALARHEQYF.

This clonotype was seen a handful of times. The genes are TRBV7-6 and TRBJ2-1; D uncertain. The CDR3 contains 13 residues. V dropped 1 base and J dropped 7 bases, with 8 bases sitting between them. CDR1 and CDR2 (germline): SGHVS, FNYEAQ. The CDR3 sequence is CASSLGHGNEQFF. The CDR3 DNA reads as TGTGCCAGCAGCTTAGGTCACGGGAATGAGCAGTTCTTC.